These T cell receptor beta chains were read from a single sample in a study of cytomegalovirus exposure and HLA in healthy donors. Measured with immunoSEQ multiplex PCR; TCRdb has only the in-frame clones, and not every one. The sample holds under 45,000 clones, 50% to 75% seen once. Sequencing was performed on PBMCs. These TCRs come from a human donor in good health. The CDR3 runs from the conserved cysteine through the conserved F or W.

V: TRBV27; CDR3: CASSLRTPAGELFF
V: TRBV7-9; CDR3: CASSLAGGGGGTETQYF
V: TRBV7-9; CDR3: CASSLGTGGNEKLFF
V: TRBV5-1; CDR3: CASSLQENTEAFF
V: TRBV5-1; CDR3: CASTAQGPNYGYTF
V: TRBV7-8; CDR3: CASRLTGHANSPLHF
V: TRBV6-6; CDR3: CASSYRATGGNNEQFF
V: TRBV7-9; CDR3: CASSSVQGNYEQYF
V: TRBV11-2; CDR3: CASSFGVSYEQYF
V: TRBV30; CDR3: CAWAGGRTDTQYF
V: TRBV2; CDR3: CASSEATGREKLFF
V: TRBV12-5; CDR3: CASGLVPGQGDSKHF
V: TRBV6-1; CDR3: CASSAASGGANEQFF
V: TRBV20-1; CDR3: CSAWERRGYTF
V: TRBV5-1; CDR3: CASSLGLQGNSGYTF
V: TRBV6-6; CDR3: CASRVGGGTDNEQFF
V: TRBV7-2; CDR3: CASSLFNLRGRQPQHF
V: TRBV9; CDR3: CASSVEAGGWETQYF
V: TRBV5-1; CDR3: CASSTGLAVYNEQFF
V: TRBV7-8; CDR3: CASSWDRSYGYTF
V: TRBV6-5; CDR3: CASSYNYEQYF